The 10 T cell receptor beta chains below come from one sample, sequenced in a study of blood T cells in healthy people across ages. Next came a second PCR, run for about 7 to 12 cycles, which used a sample-barcoded 5' primer along with a J-beta primer mix. TCRdb reanalysed the 5' RACE reads using MiXCR and keeps one entry per CDR3 protein. This sample yields some 940,000 distinct CDR3 sequences, of which about 29% are seen a single time; roughly 10% belongs to the top ten. A further study also used this sample, focusing on T cells of mothers and their children.

Input material: blood. All receptors come from a woman aged 40 to 55 in good health.

With respect to this clonotype: A clone one base away is much larger, so this may be a read error. The chain couples TRBV25-1 to TRBJ2-1, with unresolved D. This CDR3 is 13 amino acids long. Germline CDR1 MGHDK, CDR2 SYGVNS. Trimming shortened V by 6 bases and J by 12 bases, and 18 bases separated the two germline ends. CDR3 loop: CASSEGRYQAQFF. CDR3 bases: TGTGCCAGCAGCGAAGGGCGCTATCAGGCGCAGTTCTTC.

This clonotype was seen a handful of times. The rearrangement links TRBV20-1 to TRBJ2-2; D is ambiguous. The V end lost 3 bases, the J end lost 0 bases, and 5 bases lay between the germline ends. Germline CDR1 DFQATT, CDR2 SNEGSKA (reference sequence). The CDR3 totals 13 residues. The CDR3 sequence: CSARAANTGELFF. CDR3 DNA sequence: TGCAGTGCTAGGGCTGCGAACACCGGGGAGCTGTTTTTT.

This clonotype was seen a few times. This clone may be a read error of a much larger clone one base away. The CDR3 coding sequence is TGTGCCAGCAGCTTAGGTCCTAGCGGGGTTAGTCATGAGCAGTACTTC. Its translation: CASSLGPSGVSHEQYF. The J gene is TRBJ2-5, the V gene TRBV7-8; 9 bases fit TRBD2. CDR3 length equals 16 residues. Per the germline V gene, CDR1 is SGHVS and CDR2 is FQNEAQ. Unmatched junction bases numbered 14, after V lost 1 base and J lost 11 bases. Full variable domain (rest looked up from reference TRBV7-8 and TRBJ2-5): GAGVSQSPRYKVAKRGQDVALRCDPISGHVSLFWYQQALGQGPEFLTYFQNEAQLDKSGLPSDRFFAERPEGSVSTLKIQRTQQEDSAVYLCASSLGPSGVSHEQYFGPGTRLLVL.

This clonotype has at least ten counts. V and J are TRBV5-6 and TRBJ2-7; TRBD2 might be the D (6 bases). The CDR3 is made up of 14 amino acids. The germline CDR1 and CDR2 sequences are SGHDT and YYEEEE. Trimming cost V 0 bases and J 7 bases, with 14 bases left between them. DNA of the CDR3: TGTGCCAGCAGCTTGGAAGGCGGGGCGGGGGAGCAGTACTTC. Translation: CASSLEGGAGEQYF.

This clonotype was seen a handful of times. The chain links TRBV9 to TRBJ2-5; 9 positions match TRBD1. The CDR3 spans 16 residues. V gave up 2 bases and J gave up 3 bases; unmatched junction bases: 8. Germline CDR1 SGDLS, CDR2 YYNGEE. The CDR3 here is CASSVRPGTGKETQYF. The DNA for the CDR3 is TGTGCCAGCAGCGTTCGCCCCGGGACAGGGAAAGAGACCCAGTACTTC.

V and J are TRBV20-1 and TRBJ1-5; D unclear. The germline gives CDR1 DFQATT, CDR2 SNEGSKA (reference sequence). This CDR3 spans 16 amino acids. V was cut by 1 base and J by 0 bases, with 13 bases left in between. The CDR3 nucleotides are TGCAGTGCTAGAGTGGGATTGCCTTATAGCAATCAGCCCCAGCATTTT. This codes for CSARVGLPYSNQPQHF.

The rearrangement links TRBV7-2 to TRBJ2-1; 8 nucleotides line up with TRBD2. Germline V CDR1 and CDR2: SGHTA, FQGNSA. This CDR3 comprises 15 residues. After removal of 5 bases from V and 7 bases from J, the junction contained 10 bases not matched to a gene. Here the CDR3 reads CASSPAGLALNEQFF. CDR3 coding DNA: TGTGCCAGCAGCCCTGCTGGACTAGCACTTAATGAGCAGTTCTTC.

The V gene is TRBV20-1, the J gene TRBJ2-1; possibly TRBD1 for D (5 bases). Germline V gene sequence: CDR1 DFQATT, CDR2 SNEGSKA (reference sequence). CDR3 size: 16 residues. The V gene lost 1 base and the J gene lost 0 bases, with 13 bases spanning the gap. CDR3: CSARAYQGSSYNEQFF. The CDR3 nucleotides are TGCAGTGCTAGAGCCTACCAGGGAAGCTCCTACAATGAGCAGTTCTTC.

V usage is TRBV10-2 and J usage is TRBJ1-2; D call uncertain. Germline-derived CDR1 and CDR2 are WSHSY and SAAADI. The length of the CDR3 is 14 residues. Between the trimmed V and J ends, which lost 4 bases and 8 bases, there was a span of 17 bases. CDR3 bases: TGCGCCAGCAGTGCCGGAGTAAAGATGGGCGGCTACACCTTC. This encodes CASSAGVKMGGYTF.

This clonotype appeared a few times. The V call is TRBV20-1, the J call TRBJ2-5; 10 bases fit TRBD2. Germline V gene lookup returns CDR1 DFQATT and CDR2 SNEGSKA (reference sequence). V lost 6 bases to trimming and J lost 1 base; unmatched junction nucleotides: 8. This CDR3 comprises 15 residues. The CDR3 coding sequence is TGCAGTGCAAGCGGGGGGGCTGTTATCCAAGAGACCCAGTACTTC. Its translation is CSASGGAVIQETQYF.